This T cell receptor beta chain was captured by sequencing in a study of spatial heterogeneity in lung cancer. About the research overall: A total of approximately 75 untreated early-stage non-small cell lung cancer patients served as donors.

On each TCR cDNA molecule, a unique molecular identifier was present. TCRdb re-called the 5' RACE reads through MiXCR, storing one row per CDR3 protein. The data contain about 120,000 distinct CDR3 sequences, 9% to 15% of them singletons. V lost 2 bases, J lost 6 bases, and 11 bases lay in between. This CDR3 contains 14 residues. In germline, CDR1 is LGHDT, CDR2 YNNKEL (reference sequence). The time point denotes: blood at routine non-recurrence follow-up after resection. Sequencing covered unsorted whole RNA taken from tumor, nontumor lung or frozen PBMC. The clonotype comes from a male donor with early-stage non-small cell lung cancer. V gene TRBV3-1 combines with J gene TRBJ1-5, with TRBD1 as a possible D gene (6 bases). The input for sequencing was PBMCs, taken at follow-up. In nucleotides, the CDR3 is TGTGCCAGCAGCCAACAGGGGTTGGGTCAGCCCCAGCATTTT. It is translated as CASSQQGLGQPQHF.